The rows below give T cell receptor beta chains drawn from one sample of a study of blood T cells in healthy people across ages. TCRdb re-called the 5' RACE reads through MiXCR, storing one row per CDR3 protein. This repertoire shows more than 1 million distinct CDR3 sequences, under 55% found once; its top ten account for 15% to 20%. Sequencing input: blood. The source is a woman aged 60-75 years in good health. CDR3s include the opening cysteine and the closing phenylalanine or tryptophan.

CASSGPGTGGDTQYF	15	TRBV28	TRBJ2-3
CASSENLSGSYEQYF	15	TRBV25-1	TRBJ2-7
CASSPAGGFTEAFF	14	TRBV11-2	TRBJ1-1
CAISQQRGLSYEQYF	15	TRBV10-3	TRBJ2-7
CSAATANGYTF	11	TRBV20-1	TRBJ1-2
CASSPGGFGSYEQYF	15	TRBV14	TRBJ2-7
CASSQERVNAYEQYF	15	TRBV4-1	TRBJ2-7
CASSLAGGVREKLFF	15	TRBV11-2	TRBJ1-4
CAISVSLTSGSSTDTQYF	18	TRBV10-3	TRBJ2-3
CSVEGTPNYEQYF	13	TRBV29-1	TRBJ2-7
CAWRLGNQPQHF	12	TRBV30	TRBJ1-5
CASSQGPGGPVNEQFF	16	TRBV4-2	TRBJ2-1
CASSVKGALTNEKLFF	16	TRBV6-1	TRBJ1-4
CASSRDPGVNEQFF	14	TRBV18	TRBJ2-1
CSASGLAGEEAHNERFF	17	TRBV20-1	TRBJ2-1
CASSEVSGQADTQYF	15	TRBV27	TRBJ2-3
CASSKGLRPTDEQYF	15	TRBV7-3	-
CAISESEDRVGGYTF	15	TRBV10-3	TRBJ1-2
CASSLWGGEQFF	12	TRBV5-6	TRBJ2-1
CSAHDTGAEKLFF	13	TRBV20-1	TRBJ1-4
CSATSWTSGRNEQYF	15	TRBV20-1	TRBJ2-7
CASSQTTGVNSPLHF	15	TRBV3-1	TRBJ1-6
CASSYQLAGKYF	12	TRBV6-6	TRBJ2-7